These 9 T cell receptor beta chains came from one sample sequenced in a study of blood T cell repertoires in COVID-19. The method was immunoSEQ multiplex PCR; TCRdb's version includes in-frame clones alone and lacks a portion of them. The sample lists fewer than 400,000 clones; about 88% were seen once. The sample taken for sequencing was peripheral blood. The receptor source for this set is a human donor in a cohort sampled during active COVID-19.

The chain carries TRBV2 and TRBJ1-6; 9 positions agree with TRBD1. The CDR3 is 13 residues long. Germline V CDR1 and CDR2: SNHLY, FYNNEI. The V and J ends lost 8 bases and 9 bases, in that order; junction bases with no gene match: 5. The CDR3, as DNA: TGTGCCAGCGGGGACAGGGAAATTTCACCCCTCCACTTT. Its translation is CASGDREISPLHF.

This clone was seen once. V and J are TRBV18 and TRBJ2-5; D gene uncertain. The CDR3 runs 14 residues. CDR1 is KGHSH, CDR2 LQKENI, per germline. V lost 0 bases and J 2 bases, leaving 7 bases between the germline ends. In DNA, the CDR3 is TGTGCCAGCTCACCACCGTGTTCGCAAGAGACCCAGTACTTC. Translation: CASSPPCSQETQYF.

The chain is built from TRBV6-2 or TRBV6-3 and TRBJ2-3, with a tentative D call TRBD2 (6 bases). There are 16 residues in the CDR3. Germline loops: CDR1 MNHEY, CDR2 SVGEGT. Deletions cut 0 bases from V and 6 bases from J, with 16 bases between. CDR3 DNA: TGTGCCAGCAGTTACTCGAGATGGCGGGACTCGGATACGCAGTATTTT. Translated, it gives CASSYSRWRDSDTQYF.

V is TRBV18 and J is TRBJ1-1; 10 nucleotides line up with TRBD1. Unmatched junction bases numbered 4, after V lost 2 bases and J lost 10 bases. This CDR3 spans 13 amino acids. Germline values: CDR1 KGHSH, CDR2 LQKENI. CDR3 loop: CASSPGQGVGAFF. In DNA form, the CDR3 reads TGTGCCAGCTCACCAGGACAGGGGGTTGGAGCTTTCTTT.

The V gene is TRBV7-2, the J gene TRBJ2-1, with 10 bases aligning to TRBD2. The CDR3 contains 18 residues. Germline CDR1 is SGHTA and CDR2 is FQGNSA. With 4 bases clipped from V and 0 bases from J, the junction kept 9 bases outside the gene matches. CDR3 sequence reads: CASSWTTSGPPSYNEQFF. The DNA for the CDR3 is TGTGCCAGCAGCTGGACGACTAGCGGGCCCCCCTCCTACAATGAGCAGTTCTTC. The full variable domain, in which reference TRBV7-2 and TRBJ2-1 provide the parts outside the CDR3, is GAGVSQSPSNKVTEKGKDVELRCDPISGHTALYWYRQSLGQGLEFLIYFQGNSAPDKSGLPSDRFSAERTGGSVSTLTIQRTQQEDSAVYLCASSWTTSGPPSYNEQFFGPGTRLTVL.

The chain couples TRBV6-1 to TRBJ2-5; D uncertain. The CDR3 consists of 14 residues. V was trimmed by 1 base and J by 0 bases, leaving 6 bases between them. The germline V gene has CDR1 MNHNS and CDR2 SASEGT. CDR3 loop: CASSEVRYQETQYF. The CDR3 bases are TGTGCCAGCAGTGAAGTGCGGTACCAAGAGACCCAGTACTTC.

The V gene is TRBV5-1, the J gene TRBJ2-7; D possibly corresponds to TRBD2 (6 bases). The CDR3 has 15 amino acids. Looked up from germline, CDR1 is SGHRS and CDR2 is YFSETQ. Trimming removed 2 bases at V and 4 bases at J, with 16 bases between. The CDR3 is CASSLGRDSRYEQYF. Here the CDR3 DNA reads TGCGCCAGCAGCTTAGGGCGGGACTCTCGATACGAGCAGTACTTC.

The chain joins TRBV6-6 to TRBJ1-2; TRBD1 matches 7 bases. CDR1 and CDR2 from the germline V gene are MNHNY and SVGAGI (reference sequence). The CDR3 runs to 16 residues. Trimming cost V 6 bases and J 2 bases; bases outside gene matches: 12. The CDR3 DNA follows: TGTGCCAGCAGCCACCAACCTACAGGGGCCAACTATGGCTACACCTTC. Translating it yields CASSHQPTGANYGYTF.

The rearrangement uses TRBV3-1 (or the pseudogene TRBV3-2) and TRBJ1-2, with D hard to call. Trimming removed 0 bases at V and 4 bases at J, with 9 bases between. From germline, CDR1 is LGHDT and CDR2 YNNKEL (reference sequence). The CDR3 extends over 14 amino acids. As DNA, the CDR3 is TGTGCCAGCAGCCAAGATGCGGGGATCTATGGCTACACCTTC. Translated, it gives CASSQDAGIYGYTF.